This T cell receptor beta chain was profiled in a study of T cell changes during pregnancy in multiple sclerosis. Between the trimmed V and J ends, which lost 4 bases and 5 bases, there was a span of 12 bases. Germline V gene lookup returns CDR1 SNHLY and CDR2 FYNNEI. CDR3 length: 13 amino acids. In its sample, this clone was seen once. Clones were sequenced by immunoSEQ multiplex PCR, and TCRdb holds only the in-frame ones, with some missing. The sample lists 25,000 to 35,000 clones, almost 90% occurring once. The sequence was obtained from a female donor in good health, enrolled as a control in a pregnancy study. The gene calls are TRBV2 and TRBJ2-7, with unresolved D. The sample here was CD4+ T cells from peripheral blood mononuclear cells, taken in the first trimester of pregnancy. This CDR3 is CASSVRWLNEQYF. The CDR3 nucleotides are TGTGCCAGCAGTGTCAGGTGGCTCAACGAGCAGTACTTC.